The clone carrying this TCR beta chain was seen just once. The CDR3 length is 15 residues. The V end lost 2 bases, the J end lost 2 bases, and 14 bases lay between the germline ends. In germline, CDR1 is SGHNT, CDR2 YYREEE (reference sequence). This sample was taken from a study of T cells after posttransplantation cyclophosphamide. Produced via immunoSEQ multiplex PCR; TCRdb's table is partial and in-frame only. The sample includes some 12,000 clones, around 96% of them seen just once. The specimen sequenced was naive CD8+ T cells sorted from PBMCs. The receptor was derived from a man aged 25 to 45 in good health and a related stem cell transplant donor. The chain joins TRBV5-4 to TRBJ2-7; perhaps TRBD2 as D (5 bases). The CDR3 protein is CASSLTGLATYEQYF. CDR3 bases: TGTGCCAGCAGCTTAACGGGCCTAGCCACCTACGAGCAGTACTTC.